Shown below are 22 T cell receptor beta chains from a single sample sequenced in a study of T cell changes during pregnancy in multiple sclerosis. The data were produced by immunoSEQ multiplex PCR, yet TCRdb's version contains in-frame clones alone and is incomplete. Among more than 75,000 clones listed, roughly 91% were seen once. The sequencing here drew on peripheral blood, taken in the first trimester of pregnancy. The receptors stem from a female donor with multiple sclerosis, enrolled in a pregnancy study.

The V call is TRBV2, the J call TRBJ1-2; D might be TRBD1 (5 bases). The CDR3 contains 15 residues. Between the trimmed V and J ends, which lost 6 bases and 5 bases, there was a span of 19 bases. The germline gives CDR1 SNHLY, CDR2 FYNNEI. The CDR3 region is CASRALWGSLYGYTF. CDR3 bases: TGTGCCAGCAGAGCCCTATGGGGCAGTCTTTATGGCTACACCTTC.

This clone has a single count. In DNA form, the CDR3 reads TGTGCCAGCAGTGCGGTTTCGAACACTGAAGCTTTCTTT. Protein product: CASSAVSNTEAFF. V usage is TRBV6-1 and J usage is TRBJ1-1; D unresolved. Trimming pared 4 bases from V and 1 base from J, leaving 7 bases between. CDR1 MNHNS and CDR2 SASEGT come from the germline V gene. There are 13 residues in the CDR3.

CDR3 amino acids: CASSAGTGIYQPQHF. CDR3 in DNA: TGTGCCAGCAGCGCGGGGACAGGGATCTATCAGCCCCAGCATTTT. The genes are TRBV7-8 and TRBJ1-5, with 9 positions matching TRBD1. Germline V gene lookup returns CDR1 SGHVS and CDR2 FQNEAQ. The CDR3 has 15 residues. The trim removed 5 bases at V and 5 bases at J, leaving 7 bases unmatched.

The rearrangement links TRBV29-1 to TRBJ2-7; TRBD2 matches at 8 bases. The germline V gene encodes CDR1 SQVTM and CDR2 ANQGSEA. V was pared by 7 bases and J by 3 bases, with 8 bases of the junction left unmatched. CDR3 length equals 13 residues. The CDR3 DNA sequence: TGCAGCGCGTCGACTAGCGAGGACTACGAGCAGTACTTC. Translating gives CSASTSEDYEQYF.

The chain recombines TRBV2 with TRBJ2-1; 11 bases fit TRBD2. The germline gives CDR1 SNHLY, CDR2 FYNNEI. CDR3 length: 16 residues. The J segment lost 4 bases and the V segment lost 3 bases, leaving 5 bases of the junction unmatched. CDR3 DNA sequence: TGTGCCAGCAGTGATACGCGACTAGCGGGGTACAATGAGCAGTTCTTC. This gives the protein CASSDTRLAGYNEQFF.

The chain combines TRBV6-1 with TRBJ1-5; no firm D call. Germline V CDR1 and CDR2: MNHNS, SASEGT. CDR3 length equals 15 residues. Trimming left V 2 bases short and J 2 bases short, with 10 bases between. The CDR3 DNA sequence: TGTGCCAGCAGTGAATCCAGGATGGGCAATCAGCCCCAGCATTTT. This sequence encodes CASSESRMGNQPQHF.

The chain combines TRBV6-6 with TRBJ1-3; maybe TRBD1 (5 bases). Trimming left V 0 bases short and J 4 bases short, with 10 bases between. The germline V gene encodes CDR1 MNHNY and CDR2 SVGAGI (reference sequence). The CDR3 length is 15 residues. This CDR3 is CASSYSGTPGNTIYF. As DNA, the CDR3 is TGTGCCAGCAGTTACTCCGGGACTCCGGGAAACACCATATATTTT.

The CDR3 protein is CASRPQAGKETQYF. CDR3 nucleotide sequence: TGCGCCAGCAGACCCCAAGCGGGCAAAGAGACCCAGTACTTC. The chain carries TRBV5-1 and TRBJ2-5, with TRBD2 as a possible D gene (6 bases). From germline, CDR1 is SGHRS and CDR2 YFSETQ. The CDR3 is made up of 14 amino acids. Deletions cut 5 bases from V and 3 bases from J, with 14 bases between.

The CDR3 loop reads CASSFLLNTGELFF. The CDR3 nucleotides read TGTGCCAGCAGCTTCTTACTGAACACCGGGGAGCTGTTTTTT. The J gene is TRBJ2-2, the V gene TRBV5-5; no clear D. CDR1 is SGHKS and CDR2 is YYEKEE in the germline V gene (reference sequence). The CDR3 sequence is 14 residues long. The V gene lost 2 bases and the J gene lost 1 base, with 6 bases spanning the gap.

This clone was observed a single time. V and J are TRBV7-2 and TRBJ2-1, with D possibly matching TRBD2 (6 bases). V lost 4 bases, J lost 2 bases, and 21 bases lay in between. Germline CDR1 SGHTA, CDR2 FQGNSA. The CDR3 spans 18 residues. CDR3 nucleotides: TGTGCCAGCAGCTCCCTTAGTCGGGGGTCCCCAGCCTACAATGAGCAGTTCTTC. Protein sequence: CASSSLSRGSPAYNEQFF.

The chain recombines TRBV30 with TRBJ2-1; 10 positions agree with TRBD2. The J segment lost 3 bases and the V segment lost 1 base, leaving 6 bases of the junction unmatched. CDR3 size: 16 residues. Germline lookup yields CDR1 GTSNPN and CDR2 SVGIG (reference sequence). CDR3 DNA sequence: TGTGCCTGGAGTGACCCCCTAGCGGGAGTCTACAATGAGCAGTTCTTC. It is translated as CAWSDPLAGVYNEQFF.

The chain couples TRBV11-1 to TRBJ2-7, with TRBD2 matching 7 bases. Trimming removed 5 bases from V and 4 bases from J; junction bases left unmatched: 11. The CDR3 runs to 15 residues. Per germline, CDR1 SGHAT and CDR2 FQDESV (reference sequence). The CDR3 coding sequence is TGTGCCAGCAGCCCCGAATGGGGGGGTCTGTACGAGCAGTACTTC. Encoded protein: CASSPEWGGLYEQYF.

The chain employs TRBV5-1 and TRBJ1-5, with D maybe TRBD1 (5 bases). This CDR3 region has 14 residues. CDR1 is SGHRS and CDR2 is YFSETQ in the germline V gene. V shed 2 bases and J shed 1 base, with 7 bases lying between them. CDR3: CASSFGGSNQPQHF. In DNA form, the CDR3 reads TGCGCCAGCAGCTTCGGGGGGAGCAATCAGCCCCAGCATTTT.

The rearrangement joins TRBV27 to TRBJ2-3; no clear D. Trimming took 5 bases from V and 0 from J, leaving 12 bases between them. CDR3 length equals 15 residues. Germline CDR1 and CDR2: MNHEY and SMNVEV (reference sequence). The CDR3 protein is CASSPFIASTDTQYF. CDR3 coding DNA: TGTGCCAGCAGTCCCTTCATAGCCAGCACAGATACGCAGTATTTT.

The chain recombines TRBV6-6 with TRBJ1-4; 8 bases map to TRBD1. CDR1 is MNHNY, CDR2 SVGAGI, per germline (reference sequence). The CDR3 extends over 16 amino acids. V dropped 7 bases and J dropped 3; count of bases not matched to a gene: 10. This chain's CDR3 is CASTLRTGPSNEKLFF. CDR3 DNA: TGTGCCAGCACTCTACGGACAGGGCCTTCTAATGAAAAACTGTTTTTT.

This sequence joins TRBV27 and TRBJ1-2; 9 bases match TRBD1. Germline CDR1 is MNHEY and CDR2 is SMNVEV (reference sequence). V lost 6 bases, J lost 8 bases, and 16 bases stayed unmatched. This CDR3 comprises 16 residues. CDR3: CASRLLGDREAHGYTF. CDR3 in DNA: TGTGCCAGCAGATTGCTGGGGGACAGGGAGGCTCACGGCTACACCTTC.

CDR3 loop: CASSPEGSQNTEAFF. DNA for the CDR3: TGTGCCAGCAGCCCAGAGGGCTCCCAGAACACTGAAGCTTTCTTT. The chain combines TRBV11-3 with TRBJ1-1; D unclear. The CDR3 totals 15 residues. Germline lookup yields CDR1 SGHNT and CDR2 YENEEA. With 5 bases removed from V and 1 base from J, the gap between germline ends came to 14 bases.

The chain combines TRBV30 with TRBJ2-7; 9 bases fit TRBD2. CDR3 length: 16 amino acids. J gave up 6 bases and V 4 bases, and 16 bases lay outside the gene matches. Germline V gene sequence: CDR1 GTSNPN, CDR2 SVGIG (reference sequence). As DNA, the CDR3 is TGTGCCTGGAAGGTGGGGCCTAGCGGGATCGGAGGCGAGCAGTACTTC. It translates to CAWKVGPSGIGGEQYF.

This clone was seen once. V and J are TRBV13 and TRBJ1-2; 7 bases map to TRBD1. The CDR3 runs to 15 residues. The V gene end was trimmed by 0 bases and the J gene end by 4 bases; junction bases not matched to a gene: 5. The germline CDR1 and CDR2 sequences are PRHDT and FYEKMQ (reference sequence). The CDR3 spells CASSLGRQGAYGYTF. Written as DNA, the CDR3 is TGTGCCAGCAGCTTAGGTAGACAGGGAGCCTATGGCTACACCTTC.

This sequence joins TRBV9 and TRBJ1-1; TRBD1 matches 7 bases. The V gene end was trimmed by 3 bases and the J gene end by 1 base; junction bases not matched to a gene: 9. This CDR3 comprises 16 residues. CDR1 SGDLS and CDR2 YYNGEE come from the germline V gene. This chain's CDR3 is CASSAPQGFENTEAFF. The CDR3 DNA follows: TGTGCCAGCAGCGCCCCACAGGGGTTTGAGAACACTGAAGCTTTCTTT.

The J gene is TRBJ1-1, the V gene TRBV19; possibly TRBD1 for D (5 bases). The CDR3 length is 15 residues. Germline lookup yields CDR1 LNHDA and CDR2 SQIVND (reference sequence). V lost 5 bases to trimming and J lost 1 base, with 14 bases between them. The CDR3 nucleotides read TGTGCCAGTAGTGGGCGGGGGTGGGAGAACACTGAAGCTTTCTTT. Its translation is CASSGRGWENTEAFF.

The V and J genes are TRBV27 and TRBJ2-6; no firm D call. Germline CDR1 and CDR2: MNHEY and SMNVEV (reference sequence). The V end was cut by 6 bases, the J end by 3 bases, with 12 bases between. The CDR3 has 15 amino acids. For the CDR3, the DNA is TGTGCCAGCAGCCCCGATGCTAGTGGGGCCAACGTCCTGACTTTC. Residues: CASSPDASGANVLTF.